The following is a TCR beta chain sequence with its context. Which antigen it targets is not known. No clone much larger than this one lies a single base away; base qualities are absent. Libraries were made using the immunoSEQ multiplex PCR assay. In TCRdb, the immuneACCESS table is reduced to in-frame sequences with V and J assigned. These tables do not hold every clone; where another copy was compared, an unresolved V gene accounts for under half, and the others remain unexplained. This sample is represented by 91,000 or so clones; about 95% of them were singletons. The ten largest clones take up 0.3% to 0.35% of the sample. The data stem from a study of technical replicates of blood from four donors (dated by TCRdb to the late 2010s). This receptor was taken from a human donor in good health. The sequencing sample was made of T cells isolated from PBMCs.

The CDR3 has the sequence CASSTVAGGFRDEQFF. The sequence in DNA is TGTGCCAGCAGCACTGTAGCGGGAGGTTTTAGGGATGAGCAGTTCTTC. This receptor chain uses TRBV9 and TRBJ2-1; TRBD2 fits 10 bases in the junction. Spanning cysteine to phenylalanine, the CDR3 consists of 16 amino acids. Solely the CDR3 DNA is kept, with 48 bases framed from the first base. Clipping removes 4 bases from V and 8 bases from J, with 12 as the unmatched junction base count. CDR1 and CDR2 (SGDLS, YYNGEE) derive from the germline V gene.